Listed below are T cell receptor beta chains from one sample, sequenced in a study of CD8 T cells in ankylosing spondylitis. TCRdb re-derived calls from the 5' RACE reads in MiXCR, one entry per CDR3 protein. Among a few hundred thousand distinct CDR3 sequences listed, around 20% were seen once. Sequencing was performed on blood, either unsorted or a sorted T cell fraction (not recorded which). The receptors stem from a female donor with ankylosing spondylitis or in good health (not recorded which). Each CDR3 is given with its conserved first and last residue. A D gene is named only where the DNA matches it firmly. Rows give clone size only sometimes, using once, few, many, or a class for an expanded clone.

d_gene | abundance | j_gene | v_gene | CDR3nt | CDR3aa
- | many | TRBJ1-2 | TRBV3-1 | TGTGCCAGCAGCCAAGTGAACTATGGCTACACCTTC | CASSQVNYGYTF
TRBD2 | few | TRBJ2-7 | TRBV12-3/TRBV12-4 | TGTGCCAGCAGTTTAACGGCGGGAGTAACGGCGTACTTC | CASSLTAGVTAYF
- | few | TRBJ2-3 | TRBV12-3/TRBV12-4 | TGTGCCAGCAGTCTACACCGAAAGGGCACAGATACGCAGTATTTT | CASSLHRKGTDTQYF
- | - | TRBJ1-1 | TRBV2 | TGTGCCAGCAGTGAATTTTCGGCAGGGAACACTGAAGCTTTCTTT | CASSEFSAGNTEAFF
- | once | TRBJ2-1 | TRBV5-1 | TGCGCCAGCAGCTTGAGGGGGGGCCTGGCGGACAGCTCCTACAATGAGCAGTTCTTC | CASSLRGGLADSSYNEQFF
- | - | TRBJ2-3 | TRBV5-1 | TGCGCCAGCAGGATATCAATCACAGATACGCAGTATTTT | CASRISITDTQYF
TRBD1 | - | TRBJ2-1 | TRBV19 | TGTGCCAGTAGTACTTTGACAGGGACCAGCTCCTACAATGAGCAGTTCTTC | CASSTLTGTSSYNEQFF
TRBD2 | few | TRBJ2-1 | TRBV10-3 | TGTGCCATCAGTGCGACTAGCGGGAGGGCCCACGAGCAGTTCTTC | CAISATSGRAHEQFF
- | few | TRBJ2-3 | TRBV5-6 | TGTGCCAGCAGCTTGGTAGCGACTAGCACAGATACGCAGTATTTT | CASSLVATSTDTQYF
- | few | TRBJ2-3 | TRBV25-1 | TGTGCCAGCAGTGAACCCGGGACTGATACGCAGTATTTT | CASSEPGTDTQYF
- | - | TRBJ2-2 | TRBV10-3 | TGTGCCATCAGTGAGATAGTCAACAGGAACACCGGGGAGCTGTTTTTT | CAISEIVNRNTGELFF
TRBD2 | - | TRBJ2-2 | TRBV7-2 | TGTGCCAGCAGCACTACTAGCGGGAGAAGCCCCGGGGAGCTGTTTTTT | CASSTTSGRSPGELFF
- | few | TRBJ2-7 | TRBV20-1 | TGCAGTGCTAGGCCAGGAGCTCCCCACGAGCAGTACTTC | CSARPGAPHEQYF
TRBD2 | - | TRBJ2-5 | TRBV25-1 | TGTGCCAGCAGTGAAGCGGGAGGGGTCCAGACCCAGTACTTC | CASSEAGGVQTQYF
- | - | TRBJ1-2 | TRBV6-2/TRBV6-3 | TGTGCCAGCAGTGCCACCACCTATGGCTACACCTTC | CASSATTYGYTF
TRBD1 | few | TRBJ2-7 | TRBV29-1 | TGCAGCGTCCTCGGACAGGGGGTGCAGTACTTC | CSVLGQGVQYF
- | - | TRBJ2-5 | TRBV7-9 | TGTGCCAGCAGTTCCAAGCGCGGTACACTCCAAGAGACCCAGTACTTC | CASSSKRGTLQETQYF
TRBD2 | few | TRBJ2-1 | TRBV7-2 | TGTGCCAGCAGCTTTTTTCGCGGGAGCCAAAGAAATGAGCAGTTCTTC | CASSFFRGSQRNEQFF